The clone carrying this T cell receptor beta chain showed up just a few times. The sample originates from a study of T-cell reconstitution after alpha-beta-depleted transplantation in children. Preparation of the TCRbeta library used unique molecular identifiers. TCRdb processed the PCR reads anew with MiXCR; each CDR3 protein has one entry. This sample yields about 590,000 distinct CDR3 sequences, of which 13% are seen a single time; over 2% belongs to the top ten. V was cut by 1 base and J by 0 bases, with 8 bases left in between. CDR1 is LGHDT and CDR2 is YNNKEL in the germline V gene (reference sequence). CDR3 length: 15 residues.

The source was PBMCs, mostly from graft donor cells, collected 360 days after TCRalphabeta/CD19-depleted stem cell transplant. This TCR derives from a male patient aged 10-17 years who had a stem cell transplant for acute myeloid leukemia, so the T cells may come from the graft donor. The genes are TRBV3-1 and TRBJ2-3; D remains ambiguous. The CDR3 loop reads CASSQVGSSTDTQYF. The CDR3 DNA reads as TGTGCCAGCAGCCAAGTGGGGTCTAGCACAGATACGCAGTATTTT.